Listed below are T cell receptor beta chains from one sample, sequenced in a study of Graves' ophthalmopathy and Graves' hyperthyroidism. From the multiplex PCR reads, TCRdb called clonotypes with MiXCR, one entry per CDR3 protein. The table shows around 1,200,000 distinct CDR3 sequences, with less than 45% occurring only once. Input material: peripheral blood or thyroid tissue (not recorded which). The receptor source for this set is an adult man with Graves' hyperthyroidism. Each CDR3 is given with its conserved first and last residue. Each record gives: CDR3 protein, V gene.

CAVGGSSYNSPLHF,TRBV12-3/TRBV12-4
CASSWTGGIEKAFF,TRBV7-9
CASRISIAGGPKFF,TRBV2
CASSRIDSWEKLFF,TRBV6-6
CSVPVGGVVHEQYF,TRBV29-1
CASRPRNQPQHF,TRBV6-2/TRBV6-3
CASSLYSGAARNKNQGELFF,TRBV5-1
CASSLGRHTGELFF,TRBV5-8
CASSYSRALAAYF,TRBV2
CAIGASIDYTF,TRBV10-3
CASSFYPGSSTEAFF,TRBV5-1
CATAVQGGQQYF,TRBV15
CASSYTSSGANVLTF,TRBV6-5
CAIRKGGLQDYEQYF,TRBV10-3
CAQAGGGRRSYEQYF,TRBV10-2
CSDGWREDLPGNTIYF,TRBV29-1
CASSLMGEGYTF,TRBV7-3
CASSQDGTGTGQEEAFF,TRBV4-3
CSAPNQYRRGAFF,TRBV20-1
CSASSTGNSYNSPLHF,TRBV20-1
CASSFGTSGGGAYEQYF,TRBV5-1
CASNDAGGLNTEAFF,TRBV5-1
CASSPRRESSYEQYF,TRBV11-2
CSVGTGTAEAFF,TRBV29-1
CASSFGSNSNQPQHF,TRBV11-2